Below, one T cell receptor (beta chain) is given with its context. This entry comes from a study of blood T cell repertoires in COVID-19. Study at large: The United States, Italy and Spain provided the acute and convalescent COVID-19 samples. T cells, B-cell-depleted T cells, or PBMCs supplied cDNA or gDNA.

The CDR3 loop spans 13 amino acids. With 5 bases removed from V and 5 bases from J, the gap between germline ends came to 12 bases. The V gene's germline CDR1 is MNHEY and CDR2 SVGEGT. Authors' analysis steps: Reference gene primers were amplified, and this amplification served to estimate nucleated cell counts. Measured with immunoSEQ multiplex PCR; TCRdb has only the in-frame clones, and not every one. V, J and clone size are those of that table, while D and trimming were read from the DNA. The data show about 130,000 clones, with roughly 84% seen just once and approximately 12% held by the top ten.

This TCR was recovered from a woman in her thirties who had recovered from COVID-19. Sequenced material: peripheral blood. The V and J genes are TRBV6-2 or TRBV6-3 and TRBJ2-5; D is unclear. The CDR3 DNA reads as TGTGCCAGCAGTGCGACCGGAGTGGAGACCCAGTACTTC. The encoded protein is CASSATGVETQYF.